The clone carrying this T cell receptor beta chain was detected ten times or more. Its target is unknown. This sample was taken from a study of human T cells and chemical hapten exposure. The wider study: After 6 days, upper back 0.01% DPC patch tests were scored.

Time point specified: patch test 2, 6 weeks after DPC sensitization. Described treatment: therapeutic diphenylcyclopropenone sensitization with weekly scalp DPC. Samples of blood were obtained prior to the application of each patch test. Original data processing: Across samples, TCR counts had a median of roughly 96,000 and ranged from roughly 20,000 to 690,600. TCRdb redid the calling of the RACE reads with MiXCR, one entry per CDR3 protein. None of the V and J calls come from the authors' own analysis; TCRdb made them. The sample contains more than 80,000 distinct CDR3 sequences, roughly a tenth of which appear only once. V was cut by 3 bases and J by 1 base, with 10 bases left in between. Germline V gene data show CDR1 as DFQATT and CDR2 as SNEGSKA (reference sequence). The CDR3 has 14 residues. Study-level findings and limits: Significantly more large CDR3 similarity clusters arose among expanded TCRs than among controls.

The source material was whole blood, sampled in connection with sensitization to the hapten diphenylcyclopropenone (DPC). The J gene is TRBJ2-1, the V gene TRBV20-1; D not certain. The sequence was collected from a woman between 45 and 60 years old with alopecia areata. Some clones in this sample may be carry-over from other donors' samples. CDR3 nucleotide sequence: TGCAGTGCTAGCCCAGCGACATCCTACAATGAGCAGTTCTTC. Translated, it gives CSASPATSYNEQFF.